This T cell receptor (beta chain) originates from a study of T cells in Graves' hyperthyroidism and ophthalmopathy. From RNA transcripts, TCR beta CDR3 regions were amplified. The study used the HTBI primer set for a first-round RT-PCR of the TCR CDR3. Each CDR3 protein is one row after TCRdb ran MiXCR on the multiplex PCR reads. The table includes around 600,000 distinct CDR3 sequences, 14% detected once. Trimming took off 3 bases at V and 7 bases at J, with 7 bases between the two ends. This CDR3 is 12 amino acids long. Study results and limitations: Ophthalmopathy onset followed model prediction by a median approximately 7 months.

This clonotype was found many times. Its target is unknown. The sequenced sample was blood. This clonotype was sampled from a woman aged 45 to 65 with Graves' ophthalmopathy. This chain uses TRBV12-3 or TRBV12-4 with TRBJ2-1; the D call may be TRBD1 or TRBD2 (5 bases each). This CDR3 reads CASSFGANEQFF. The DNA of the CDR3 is TGTGCCAGCAGTTTCGGGGCAAATGAGCAGTTCTTC.